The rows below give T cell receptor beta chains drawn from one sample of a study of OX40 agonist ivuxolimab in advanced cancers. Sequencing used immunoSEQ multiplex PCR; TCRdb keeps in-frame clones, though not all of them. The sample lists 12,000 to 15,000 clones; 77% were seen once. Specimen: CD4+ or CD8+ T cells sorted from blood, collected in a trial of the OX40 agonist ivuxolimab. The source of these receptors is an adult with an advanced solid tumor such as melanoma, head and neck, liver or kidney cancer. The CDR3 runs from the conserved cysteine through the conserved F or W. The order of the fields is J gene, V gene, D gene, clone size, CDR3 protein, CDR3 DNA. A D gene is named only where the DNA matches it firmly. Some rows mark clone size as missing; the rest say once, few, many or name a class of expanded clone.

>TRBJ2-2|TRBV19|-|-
CATGSLLNTGELFF
TGTGCCACCGGGTCTTTACTGAACACCGGGGAGCTGTTTTTT
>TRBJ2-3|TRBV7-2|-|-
CASSMEHTDTQYF
TGTGCCAGCAGCATGGAGCACACAGATACGCAGTATTTT
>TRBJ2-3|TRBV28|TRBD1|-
CASSLLGGATDTQYF
TGTGCCAGCAGTTTACTAGGGGGCGCGACAGATACGCAGTATTTT
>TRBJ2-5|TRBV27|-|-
CASSLTLFDQETQYF
TGTGCCAGCAGTTTGACCCTCTTCGACCAAGAGACCCAGTACTTC
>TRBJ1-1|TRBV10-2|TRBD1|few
CASSDLGQFAFF
TGCGCCAGCAGTGATTTGGGACAGTTCGCTTTCTTT
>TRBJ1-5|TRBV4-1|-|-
CASSQVRTEADEPQHF
TGCGCCAGCAGCCAAGTCAGGACAGAGGCGGATGAGCCCCAGCATTTT
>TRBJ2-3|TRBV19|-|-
CASSKSTDTQYF
TGTGCCAGTAGTAAAAGCACAGATACGCAGTATTTT
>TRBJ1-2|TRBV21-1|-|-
CASSKGSGTELSGWYGYTF
TGTGCCAGCAGCAAAGGCTCCGGGACAGAGCTCTCGGGGTGGTATGGCTACACCTTC
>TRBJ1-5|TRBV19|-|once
CASSTPQGGIRPQHF
TGTGCCAGTAGTACCCCTCAAGGGGGGATTCGGCCCCAGCATTTT
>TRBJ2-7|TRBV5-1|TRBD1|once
CASSTRTGAYEQYF
TGCGCCAGCAGCACAAGGACAGGGGCCTACGAGCAGTACTTC
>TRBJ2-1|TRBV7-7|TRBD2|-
CASSLVAGNEQFF
TGTGCTAGCAGCTTAGTAGCGGGTAATGAGCAGTTCTTC
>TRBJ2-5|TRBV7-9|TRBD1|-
CASSLLGQQETQYF
TGTGCCAGCAGCTTATTGGGACAGCAAGAGACCCAGTACTTC
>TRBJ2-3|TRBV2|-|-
CASSEPFSTTQYF
TGTGCCAGCAGTGAGCCTTTCTCCACAACGCAGTATTTT
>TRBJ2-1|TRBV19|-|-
CASSSRDNEQFF
TGTGCCAGTAGTAGCAGGGACAATGAGCAGTTCTTC
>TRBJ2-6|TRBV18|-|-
CASSPRTDSGANVLTF
TGTGCCAGCTCACCACGGACGGACTCTGGGGCCAACGTCCTGACTTTC
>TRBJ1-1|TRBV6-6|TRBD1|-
CAVARDSTEAFF
TGTGCTGTGGCTCGGGACAGTACTGAAGCTTTCTTT
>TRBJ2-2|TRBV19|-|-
CASTSGLFTGELFF
TGTGCCAGTACTTCAGGGCTCTTCACCGGGGAGCTGTTTTTT
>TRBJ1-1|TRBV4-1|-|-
CASSPLFGGVGEAFF
TGCGCCAGCAGCCCCCTATTTGGGGGCGTCGGTGAAGCTTTCTTT
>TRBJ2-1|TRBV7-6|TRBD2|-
CASSLLAGGSYNEQFF
TGTGCCAGCAGCTTACTTGCGGGGGGCTCCTACAATGAGCAGTTCTTC
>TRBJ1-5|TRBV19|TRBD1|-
CASSTRTGGEQPQHF
TGTGCCAGTAGTACCAGAACAGGGGGCGAGCAGCCCCAGCATTTT
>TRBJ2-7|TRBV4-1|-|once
CASSQEGIPSYEQYF
TGCGCCAGCAGCCAAGAAGGGATCCCCTCCTACGAGCAGTACTTC
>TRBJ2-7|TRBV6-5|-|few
CASSEQILTYEQYF
TGTGCCAGCAGTGAACAGATTCTTACCTACGAGCAGTACTTC
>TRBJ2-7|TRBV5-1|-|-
CASSVTLDSYEQYF
TGCGCCAGCAGCGTAACCCTAGACTCCTACGAGCAGTACTTC
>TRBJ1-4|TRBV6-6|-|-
CASSDRTNEKLFF
TGTGCCAGCAGCGACAGAACTAATGAAAAACTGTTTTTT
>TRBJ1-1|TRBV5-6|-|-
CASSFTRNTEAFF
TGTGCCAGCAGCTTTACAAGGAACACTGAAGCTTTCTTT
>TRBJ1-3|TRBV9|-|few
CASSVTRAGNTIYF
TGTGCCAGCAGCGTCACCAGGGCTGGAAACACCATATATTTT
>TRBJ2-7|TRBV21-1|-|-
CASSKTDYFEQYF
TGTGCCAGCAGCAAAACGGACTATTTCGAGCAGTACTTC
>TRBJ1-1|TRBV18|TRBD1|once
CASSPGQGEWTEAFF
TGTGCCAGCTCACCAGGGCAGGGGGAGTGGACTGAAGCTTTCTTT
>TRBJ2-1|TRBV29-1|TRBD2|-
CSVVRTSGSSYNEQFF
TGCAGCGTTGTCCGGACTAGCGGATCCTCCTACAATGAGCAGTTCTTC
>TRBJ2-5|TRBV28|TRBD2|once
CASSFGGARETQYF
TGTGCCAGCAGTTTCGGGGGGGCGCGGGAGACCCAGTACTTC
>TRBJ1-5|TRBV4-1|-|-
CASSQAGPRQPQHF
TGCGCCAGCAGCCAAGCTGGGCCCCGTCAGCCCCAGCATTTT
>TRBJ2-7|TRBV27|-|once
CASSLSGREQYF
TGCGCCAGCAGTTTATCAGGGAGAGAGCAGTACTTC
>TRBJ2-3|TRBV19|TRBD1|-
CASSIAQGASSTDTQYF
TGTGCCAGTAGTATCGCCCAGGGGGCGTCGAGCACAGATACGCAGTATTTT
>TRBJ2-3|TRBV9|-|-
CASSAPTQPADTQYF
TGTGCCAGCAGCGCGCCAACTCAGCCCGCAGATACGCAGTATTTT
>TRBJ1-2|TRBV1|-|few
CTSSQDQDYYGYTF
TGCACCAGCAGCCAAGATCAGGATTACTATGGCTACACCTTC
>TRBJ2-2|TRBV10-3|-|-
CAISESQGGAGHGELFF
TGTGCCATCAGTGAGTCGCAGGGCGGTGCCGGGCACGGGGAGCTGTTTTTT
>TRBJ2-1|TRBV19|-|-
CASSNPPTSGVRQFF
TGTGCCAGTAGTAACCCCCCCACGTCGGGAGTTAGGCAGTTCTTC
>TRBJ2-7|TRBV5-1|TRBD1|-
CASSIQQGVDEQYF
TGCGCCAGCAGCATACAACAGGGGGTGGATGAGCAGTACTTC
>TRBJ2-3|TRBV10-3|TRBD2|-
CAISESSSGNSDTQYF
TGTGCCATCAGTGAGTCGAGTAGCGGGAACTCAGATACGCAGTATTTT
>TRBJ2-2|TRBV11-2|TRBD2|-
CASSRPGTSGMVTGELFF
TGTGCCAGCAGCCGACCAGGGACTAGCGGGATGGTCACCGGGGAGCTGTTTTTT
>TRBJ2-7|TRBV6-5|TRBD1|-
CASSINRDRAYEQYF
TGTGCCAGCAGCATAAACCGGGACAGGGCCTACGAGCAGTACTTC